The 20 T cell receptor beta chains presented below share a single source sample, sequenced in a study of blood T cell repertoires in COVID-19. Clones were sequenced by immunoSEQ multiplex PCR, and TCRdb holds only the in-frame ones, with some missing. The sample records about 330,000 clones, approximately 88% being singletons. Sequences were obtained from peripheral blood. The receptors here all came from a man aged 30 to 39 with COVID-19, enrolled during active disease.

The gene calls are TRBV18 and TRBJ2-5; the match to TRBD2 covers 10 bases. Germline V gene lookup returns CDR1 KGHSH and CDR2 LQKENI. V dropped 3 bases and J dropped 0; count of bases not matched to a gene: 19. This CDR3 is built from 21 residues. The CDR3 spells CASSPLTGLAVTDPYQETQYF. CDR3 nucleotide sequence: TGTGCCAGCTCACCCTTAACCGGACTAGCGGTGACTGACCCGTACCAAGAGACCCAGTACTTC.

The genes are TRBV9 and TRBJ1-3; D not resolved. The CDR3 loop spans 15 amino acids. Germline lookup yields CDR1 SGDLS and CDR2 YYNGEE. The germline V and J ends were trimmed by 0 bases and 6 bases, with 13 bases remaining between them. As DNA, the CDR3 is TGTGCCAGCAGCGTAGTCGGCTCGCGGGAAAACACCATATATTTT. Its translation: CASSVVGSRENTIYF.

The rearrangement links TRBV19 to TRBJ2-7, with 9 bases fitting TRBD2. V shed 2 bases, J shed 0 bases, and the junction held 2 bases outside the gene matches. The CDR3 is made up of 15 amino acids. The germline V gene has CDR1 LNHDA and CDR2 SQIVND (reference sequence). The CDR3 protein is CASSILAGTSYEQYF. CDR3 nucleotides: TGTGCCAGTAGTATACTAGCGGGGACCTCCTACGAGCAGTACTTC.

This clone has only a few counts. The CDR3 sequence is CASSRQGTYGYTF. The CDR3 DNA reads as TGTGCCAGCAGCCGACAGGGAACCTATGGCTACACCTTC. The rearrangement links TRBV7-9 to TRBJ1-2; 7 nucleotides agree with TRBD1. This CDR3 is built from 13 residues. Losses at the gene ends were 5 bases for V and 4 bases for J; bases not matched to a gene: 4. Germline lookup yields CDR1 SEHNR and CDR2 FQNEAQ (reference sequence).

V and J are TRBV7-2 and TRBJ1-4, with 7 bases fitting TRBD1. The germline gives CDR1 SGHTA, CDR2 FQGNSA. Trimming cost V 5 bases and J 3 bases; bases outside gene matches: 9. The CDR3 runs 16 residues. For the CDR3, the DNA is TGTGCCAGCAGCCCGCAGGGGGGCTCAGCTAATGAAAAACTGTTTTTT. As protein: CASSPQGGSANEKLFF.

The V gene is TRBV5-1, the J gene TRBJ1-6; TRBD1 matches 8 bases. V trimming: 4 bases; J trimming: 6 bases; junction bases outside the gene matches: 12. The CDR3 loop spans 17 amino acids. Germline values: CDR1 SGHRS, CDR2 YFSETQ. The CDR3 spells CASSQGPRGQANSPLHF. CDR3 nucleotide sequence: TGCGCCAGCAGCCAGGGCCCCCGGGGACAGGCTAATTCACCCCTCCACTTT.

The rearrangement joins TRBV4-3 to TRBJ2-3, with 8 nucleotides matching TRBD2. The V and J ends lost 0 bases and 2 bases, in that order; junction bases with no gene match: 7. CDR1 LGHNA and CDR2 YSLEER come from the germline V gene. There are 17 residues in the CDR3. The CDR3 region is CASSQDGVAGTTDTQYF. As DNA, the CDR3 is TGCGCCAGCAGCCAAGATGGGGTAGCGGGGACCACAGATACGCAGTATTTT.

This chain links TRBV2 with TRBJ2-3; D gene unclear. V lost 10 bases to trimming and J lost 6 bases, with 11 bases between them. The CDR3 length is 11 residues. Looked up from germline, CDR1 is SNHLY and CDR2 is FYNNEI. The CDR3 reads CATRKPDTQYF. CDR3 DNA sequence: TGTGCCACCCGAAAGCCGGATACGCAGTATTTT.

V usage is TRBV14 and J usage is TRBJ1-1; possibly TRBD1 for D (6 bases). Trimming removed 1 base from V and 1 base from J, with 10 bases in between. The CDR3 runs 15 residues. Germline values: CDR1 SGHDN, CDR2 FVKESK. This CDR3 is CASSQVNRENTEAFF. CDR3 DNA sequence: TGTGCCAGCAGCCAAGTTAACAGGGAGAACACTGAAGCTTTCTTT. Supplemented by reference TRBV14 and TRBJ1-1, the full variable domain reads EAGVTQFPSHSVIEKGQTVTLRCDPISGHDNLYWYRRVMGKEIKFLLHFVKESKQDESGMPNNRFLAERTGGTYSTLKVQPAELEDSGVYFCASSQVNRENTEAFFGQGTRLTVV.

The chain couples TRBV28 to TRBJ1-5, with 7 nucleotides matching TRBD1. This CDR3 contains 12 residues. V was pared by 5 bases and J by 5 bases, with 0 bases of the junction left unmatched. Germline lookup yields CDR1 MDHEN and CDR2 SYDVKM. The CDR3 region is CASSRGHQPQHF. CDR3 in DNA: TGTGCCAGCAGTAGGGGGCATCAGCCCCAGCATTTT.

CDR3 in DNA: TGTGCCAGCAGCGTTGGACGAGGGACTTCGAACTATGGCTACACCTTC. This sequence encodes CASSVGRGTSNYGYTF. The rearrangement joins TRBV9 to TRBJ1-2, with TRBD1 as a possible D gene (5 bases). Germline V gives CDR1 SGDLS, CDR2 YYNGEE. The CDR3 has 16 residues. V gave up 2 bases and J gave up 2 bases, with 16 bases separating them.

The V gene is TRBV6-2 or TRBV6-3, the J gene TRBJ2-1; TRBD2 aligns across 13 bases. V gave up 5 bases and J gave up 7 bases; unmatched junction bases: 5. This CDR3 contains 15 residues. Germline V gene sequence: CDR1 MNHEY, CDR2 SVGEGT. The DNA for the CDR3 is TGTGCCAGCAGTCGGACTAGCGGGAGAAGGAATGAGCAGTTCTTC. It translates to CASSRTSGRRNEQFF.

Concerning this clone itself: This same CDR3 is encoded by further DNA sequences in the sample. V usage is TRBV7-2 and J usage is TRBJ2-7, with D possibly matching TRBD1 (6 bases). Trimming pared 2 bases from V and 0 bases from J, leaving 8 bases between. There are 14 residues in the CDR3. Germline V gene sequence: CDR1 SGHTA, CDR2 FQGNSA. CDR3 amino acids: CASSLTGTSYEQYF. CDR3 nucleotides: TGTGCCAGCAGCTTAACAGGGACCTCCTACGAGCAGTACTTC. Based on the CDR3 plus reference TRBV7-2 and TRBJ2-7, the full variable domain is GAGVSQSPSNKVTEKGKDVELRCDPISGHTALYWYRQSLGQGLEFLIYFQGNSAPDKSGLPSDRFSAERTGGSVSTLTIQRTQQEDSAVYLCASSLTGTSYEQYFGPGTRLTVT.

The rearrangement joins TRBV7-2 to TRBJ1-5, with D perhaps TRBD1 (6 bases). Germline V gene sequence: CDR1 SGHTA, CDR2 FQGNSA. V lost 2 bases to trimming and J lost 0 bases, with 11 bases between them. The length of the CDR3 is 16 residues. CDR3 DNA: TGTGCCAGCAGCTTACAGGGGATCAATAGCAATCAGCCCCAGCATTTT. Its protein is CASSLQGINSNQPQHF.

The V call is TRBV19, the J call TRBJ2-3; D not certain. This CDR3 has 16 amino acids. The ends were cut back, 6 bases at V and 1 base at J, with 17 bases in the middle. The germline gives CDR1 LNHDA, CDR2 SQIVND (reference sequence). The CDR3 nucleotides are TGTGCCAGTAGCCGATCCGAGGTACCAGGCACAGATACGCAGTATTTT. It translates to CASSRSEVPGTDTQYF.

CDR3 nucleotides: TGTGCCAGCAGCCTAAGCGGGAGCTTCACAGATACGCAGTATTTT. The encoded protein is CASSLSGSFTDTQYF. The rearrangement uses TRBV7-3 and TRBJ2-3; 8 bases are shared with TRBD2. V was clipped by 5 bases and J by 2 bases; unmatched bases: 6. This CDR3 is built from 15 residues. Per the germline V gene, CDR1 is SGHTA and CDR2 is FQGTGA.

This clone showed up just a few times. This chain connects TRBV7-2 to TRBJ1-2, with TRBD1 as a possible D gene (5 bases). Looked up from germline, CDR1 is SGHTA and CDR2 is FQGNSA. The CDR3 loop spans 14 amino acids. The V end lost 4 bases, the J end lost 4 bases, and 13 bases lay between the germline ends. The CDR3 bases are TGTGCCAGCAGCTCTAAAGCCGGGGGCTATGGCTACACCTTC. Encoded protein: CASSSKAGGYGYTF.

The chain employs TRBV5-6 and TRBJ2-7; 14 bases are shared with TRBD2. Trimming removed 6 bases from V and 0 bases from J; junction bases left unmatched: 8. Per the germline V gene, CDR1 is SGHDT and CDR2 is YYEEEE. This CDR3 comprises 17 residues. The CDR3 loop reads CASTLRTSGRISYEQYF. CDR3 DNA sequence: TGTGCCAGCACCCTCCGGACTAGCGGGAGGATCTCCTACGAGCAGTACTTC.

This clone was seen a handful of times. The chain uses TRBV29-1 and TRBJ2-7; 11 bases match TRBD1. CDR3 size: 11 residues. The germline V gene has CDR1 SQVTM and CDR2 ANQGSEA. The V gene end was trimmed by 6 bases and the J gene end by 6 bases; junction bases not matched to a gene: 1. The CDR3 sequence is CSVGQGVEQYF. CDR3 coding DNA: TGCAGCGTGGGACAGGGGGTCGAGCAGTACTTC.

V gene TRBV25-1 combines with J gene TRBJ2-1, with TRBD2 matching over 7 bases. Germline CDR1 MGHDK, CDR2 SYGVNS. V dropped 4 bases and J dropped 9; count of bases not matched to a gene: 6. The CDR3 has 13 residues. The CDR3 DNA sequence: TGTGCCAGCAGTGGTTCCGGGGGGAGTGAGCAGTTCTTC. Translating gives CASSGSGGSEQFF.